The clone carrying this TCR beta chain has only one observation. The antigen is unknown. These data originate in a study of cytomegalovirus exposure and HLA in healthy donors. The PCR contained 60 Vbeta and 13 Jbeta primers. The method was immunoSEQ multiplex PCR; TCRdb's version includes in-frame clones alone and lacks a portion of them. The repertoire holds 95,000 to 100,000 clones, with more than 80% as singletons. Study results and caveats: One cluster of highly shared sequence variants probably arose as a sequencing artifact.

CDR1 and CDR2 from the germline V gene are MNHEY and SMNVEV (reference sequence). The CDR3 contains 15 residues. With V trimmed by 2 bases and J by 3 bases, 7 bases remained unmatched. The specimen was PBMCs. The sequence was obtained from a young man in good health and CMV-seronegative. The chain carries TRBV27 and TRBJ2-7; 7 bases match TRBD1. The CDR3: CASSLTGVILYEQYF. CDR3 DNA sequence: TGTGCCAGCAGTTTAACAGGGGTCATCCTCTACGAGCAGTACTTC.